The 20 T cell receptor beta chains in this list originate from one sample, sequenced in a study of blood T cells in healthy people across ages. Alongside a J-beta primer mix, a sample-barcoded 5' primer served in a second PCR lasting 7 to 11 cycles. MiXCR was run by TCRdb on the 5' RACE reads, yielding one entry per CDR3 protein. The sample records some 880,000 distinct CDR3 sequences, 30% to 45% being singletons. Material: blood. These receptors came from a man between 18 and 35 years old in good health.

J is TRBJ2-1 and V is TRBV20-1; 15 nucleotides line up with TRBD2. V trimming: 4 bases; J trimming: 4 bases; junction bases outside the gene matches: 8. Germline assignment: CDR1 DFQATT and CDR2 SNEGSKA (reference sequence). There are 17 residues in the CDR3. Written as DNA, the CDR3 is TGCAGTGCTAAACCAAGGACTAGCGGGGGGGCATACAATGAGCAGTTCTTC. Translating gives CSAKPRTSGGAYNEQFF.

This chain links TRBV29-1 with TRBJ1-2; weak D call: TRBD1 (5 bases). Trimming shortened V by 7 bases and J by 8 bases, and 17 bases separated the two germline ends. CDR3 length equals 12 residues. Germline loops: CDR1 SQVTM, CDR2 ANQGSEA. DNA for the CDR3: TGCAGCGCCCAGGGTTCAGTATGGGGCTACACCTTC. As protein: CSAQGSVWGYTF.

V and J are TRBV11-2 and TRBJ2-1; D perhaps matches TRBD2 (5 bases). CDR3 size: 12 residues. V gave up 5 bases and J gave up 9 bases, with 11 bases separating them. Germline lookup yields CDR1 SGHAT and CDR2 FQNNGV. Here the CDR3 DNA reads TGTGCCAGCAGCCACGAAACTAGTGAGCAGTTCTTC. The encoded protein is CASSHETSEQFF. The entire variable domain, with the rest obtained from reference TRBV11-2 and TRBJ2-1, is as follows: EAGVAQSPRYKIIEKRQSVAFWCNPISGHATLYWYQQILGQGPKLLIQFQNNGVVDDSQLPKDRFSAERLKGVDSTLKIQPAKLEDSAVYLCASSHETSEQFFGPGTRLTVL.

The chain joins TRBV5-5 to TRBJ2-7, with D perhaps TRBD1 or TRBD2 (5 bases each). The CDR3 consists of 18 residues. Germline CDR1 reads SGHKS; CDR2 reads YYEKEE (reference sequence). V lost 1 base and J lost 7, with 27 bases in between. DNA for the CDR3: TGTGCCAGCAGCTTGACTTTTTGGTGGGACCTCCCTAGAGGGGAGCAGTACTTC. This encodes CASSLTFWWDLPRGEQYF.

This clonotype has ten or more counts. A junction end diverges from the germline sequence, so it may reflect a read error. The chain combines TRBV12-3 or TRBV12-4 with TRBJ1-2; D not certain. The CDR3 loop spans 13 amino acids. The CDR3 nucleotides read TGTGCTAGCAGTGAGGACCCGGGGAATGGCTACACCTTC. Translation gives CASSEDPGNGYTF.

The table lists this clonotype with a few counts. This chain connects TRBV15 to TRBJ2-3; a weak D match, TRBD2 (5 bases). Germline CDR1 LNHNV, CDR2 YYDKDF (reference sequence). This CDR3 spans 13 amino acids. V was trimmed by 6 bases and J by 4 bases, leaving 11 bases between them. The CDR3: CATSLVGADTQYF. Written as DNA, the CDR3 is TGTGCCACCAGTCTTGTCGGGGCAGATACGCAGTATTTT.

This clonotype was seen ten or more times. The chain links TRBV20-1 to TRBJ2-7; 8 nucleotides align to TRBD1. This CDR3 is 13 amino acids long. From germline, CDR1 is DFQATT and CDR2 SNEGSKA (reference sequence). V lost 6 bases and J lost 0; bases outside the gene matches: 4. CDR3 sequence reads: CSAGGQVSYEQYF. The CDR3 DNA sequence: TGCAGTGCCGGGGGACAGGTCTCCTACGAGCAGTACTTC.

As regards this clonotype: A read error may be the cause here, since a much bigger clone is one base away. This chain joins TRBV5-1 and TRBJ2-6; the D gene is possibly TRBD2 (6 bases). The germline CDR1 and CDR2 sequences are SGHRS and YFSETQ. This CDR3 is built from 18 residues. CDR3 nucleotide sequence: TGCGCCGGCAGCTTGCGGGACCTAAGCGGCTCTGGGGCCAACGTCCTGACTTTC. This codes for CAGSLRDLSGSGANVLTF.

This chain joins TRBV7-2 and TRBJ1-2; 8 bases fit TRBD1. The CDR3 extends over 13 amino acids. Germline V gives CDR1 SGHTA, CDR2 FQGNSA. Losses at the gene ends were 5 bases for V and 7 bases for J; bases not matched to a gene: 6. The CDR3: CASSPTQGVGYTF. The CDR3 DNA sequence: TGTGCCAGCAGCCCAACACAGGGGGTTGGCTACACCTTC. The variable domain in full, completed from reference TRBV7-2 and TRBJ1-2, reads GAGVSQSPSNKVTEKGKDVELRCDPISGHTALYWYRQSLGQGLEFLIYFQGNSAPDKSGLPSDRFSAERTGGSVSTLTIQRTQQEDSAVYLCASSPTQGVGYTFGSGTRLTVV.

This chain uses TRBV5-1 with TRBJ1-2; D gene uncertain. The CDR3 totals 16 residues. V dropped 0 bases and J dropped 7 bases, with 19 bases sitting between them. The V gene's germline CDR1 is SGHRS and CDR2 YFSETQ. The CDR3 coding sequence is TGCGCCAGCAGCTTGGCCACGGGAAGGGAGGGAGGTGGCTACACCTTC. It is translated as CASSLATGREGGGYTF.

The genes are TRBV10-3 and TRBJ2-5; D is undetermined. Germline V gene sequence: CDR1 ENHRY, CDR2 SYGVKD. Trimming took 0 bases from V and 3 from J, leaving 11 bases between them. The CDR3 runs to 15 residues. The CDR3 loop reads CAISESTIGEETQYF. For the CDR3, the DNA is TGTGCCATCAGTGAGTCTACCATCGGAGAAGAGACCCAGTACTTC.

This clonotype was detected only a few times. CDR3 in DNA: TGTGCCAGCACCACGGACAGGGGCTACAATGAGCAGTTCTTC. Translation gives CASTTDRGYNEQFF. This chain links TRBV11-2 with TRBJ2-1; 9 bases are shared with TRBD1. V was pared by 7 bases and J by 3 bases, with 4 bases of the junction left unmatched. Germline V gene lookup returns CDR1 SGHAT and CDR2 FQNNGV. The CDR3 spans 14 residues.

Ten or more counts support this clonotype. This rearrangement joins TRBV29-1 to TRBJ2-5; no definite D call. The CDR3 runs 14 residues. The germline CDR1 and CDR2 sequences are SQVTM and ANQGSEA. V was pared by 0 bases and J by 2 bases, with 10 bases between. CDR3 in amino acids: CSVEDYRMQETQYF. CDR3 sequence (DNA): TGCAGCGTTGAAGATTACCGGATGCAAGAGACCCAGTACTTC.

A few counts support this clonotype. The V call is TRBV4-3, the J call TRBJ1-1; D call uncertain. The CDR3 consists of 14 residues. Trimming took off 4 bases at V and 4 bases at J, with 13 bases between the two ends. The germline V gene encodes CDR1 LGHNA and CDR2 YSLEER. The CDR3 spells CASSPEMGFTEAFF. The CDR3 nucleotides are TGCGCCAGCAGCCCGGAAATGGGGTTCACTGAAGCTTTCTTT.

The chain combines TRBV5-1 with TRBJ1-2, with 7 bases matching TRBD1. With V trimmed by 5 bases and J by 7 bases, 11 bases remained unmatched. The CDR3 spans 14 residues. Looked up from germline, CDR1 is SGHRS and CDR2 is YFSETQ. CDR3 protein: CASRAQGPMGGYTF. CDR3 sequence (DNA): TGCGCCAGCAGGGCACAGGGGCCCATGGGTGGCTACACCTTC.

This clonotype was found many times. The gene calls are TRBV7-2 and TRBJ2-1, with D unclear. The V gene's germline CDR1 is SGHTA and CDR2 FQGNSA. Between the trimmed V and J ends, which lost 0 bases and 0 bases, there was a span of 3 bases. The CDR3 extends over 14 amino acids. The CDR3 loop reads CASSLAVSYNEQFF. CDR3 DNA: TGTGCCAGCAGCTTAGCGGTCTCCTACAATGAGCAGTTCTTC. Full variable domain (missing parts from reference TRBV7-2 and TRBJ2-1): GAGVSQSPSNKVTEKGKDVELRCDPISGHTALYWYRQSLGQGLEFLIYFQGNSAPDKSGLPSDRFSAERTGGSVSTLTIQRTQQEDSAVYLCASSLAVSYNEQFFGPGTRLTVL.

The gene calls are TRBV20-1 and TRBJ2-7; TRBD1 agrees at 9 bases. The CDR3 runs 14 residues. The junction had 9 bases not matched to a gene; V was cut back by 3 bases and J by 6 bases. The germline V gene has CDR1 DFQATT and CDR2 SNEGSKA (reference sequence). The CDR3 loop reads CSARTGTGNSEQYF. The DNA of the CDR3 is TGCAGTGCTAGGACCGGGACAGGGAACTCCGAGCAGTACTTC.

The chain recombines TRBV15 with TRBJ2-5, with unresolved D. This CDR3 has 14 amino acids. Germline V lookup: CDR1 LNHNV, CDR2 YYDKDF (reference sequence). Deletions cut 5 bases from V and 1 base from J, with 11 bases between. CDR3 sequence reads: CATSPISRQETQYF. In nucleotides, the CDR3 is TGTGCCACCAGCCCAATTAGCCGCCAAGAGACCCAGTACTTC.

The chain employs TRBV4-3 and TRBJ1-6; 8 bases agree with TRBD1. This CDR3 has 13 amino acids. Germline CDR1 is LGHNA and CDR2 is YSLEER. The junction had 1 base not matched to a gene; V was cut back by 1 base and J by 11 bases. The CDR3 DNA is TGCGCCAGCAGCCAAGGGACAGGGCCACCCCTCCACTTT. This sequence encodes CASSQGTGPPLHF.

V usage is TRBV28 and J usage is TRBJ2-3, with 8 bases that match TRBD2. With V trimmed by 3 bases and J by 1 base, 9 bases remained unmatched. The CDR3 consists of 17 residues. CDR1 is MDHEN, CDR2 SYDVKM, per germline. Here the CDR3 reads CASSLLGAGAGTDTQYF. CDR3 DNA: TGTGCCAGCAGTTTGTTGGGAGCGGGAGCAGGCACAGATACGCAGTATTTT.